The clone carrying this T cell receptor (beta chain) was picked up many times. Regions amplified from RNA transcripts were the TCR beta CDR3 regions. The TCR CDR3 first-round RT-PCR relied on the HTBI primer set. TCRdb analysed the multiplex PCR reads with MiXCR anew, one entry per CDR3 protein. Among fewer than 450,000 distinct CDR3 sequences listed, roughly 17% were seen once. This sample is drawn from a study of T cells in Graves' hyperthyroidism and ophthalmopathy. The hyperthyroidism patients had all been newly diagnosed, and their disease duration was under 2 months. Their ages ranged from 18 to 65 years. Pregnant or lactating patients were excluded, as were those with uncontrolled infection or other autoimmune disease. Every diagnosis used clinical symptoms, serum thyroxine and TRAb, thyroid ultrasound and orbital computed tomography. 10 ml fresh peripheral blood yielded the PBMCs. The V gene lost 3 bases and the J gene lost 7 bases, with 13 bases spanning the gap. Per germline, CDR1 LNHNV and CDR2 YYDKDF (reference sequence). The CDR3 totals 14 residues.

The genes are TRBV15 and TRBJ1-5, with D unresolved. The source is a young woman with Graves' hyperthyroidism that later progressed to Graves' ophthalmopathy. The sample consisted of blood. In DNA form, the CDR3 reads TGTGCCACCAGCAGCTATTTGGTTGGACAGCCCCAGCATTTT. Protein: CATSSYLVGQPQHF.